This is a list of T cell receptor beta chains from one sample in a study of T cell repertoires in cytomegalovirus infection. TCRdb reprocessed the reads via MiXCR and lists one record per CDR3 protein. There are under 500,000 distinct CDR3 sequences in the sample; roughly 46% occur only once, and around two fifths lies in the top ten. These receptors have no known antigen. Specimen: cultured PBMCs, collected from culture after CMV antigen stimulation. The source is a human donor in good health (CMV status not recorded). Some clones in this sample may be carry-over from other donors' samples. Each CDR3 is given with its conserved first and last residue. For some rows the clone size is stated as once, few or many, or as a class when expanded; others skip it.

len	v_gene	abundance	j_gene	CDR3aa
15	TRBV7-2	.	TRBJ1-2	CASSAIGGESDGYTF
13	TRBV6-5	.	TRBJ2-7	CASSYSRRHEQYF
15	TRBV6-2/TRBV6-3	.	TRBJ2-3	CASRALARSVDTQYF
15	TRBV7-2	few	TRBJ2-7	CASSLTTSASYEQYF
12	TRBV3-1	.	TRBJ1-1	CASSQTYTEAFF
13	TRBV19	.	TRBJ2-1	CASSPQSDNEQFF
15	TRBV10-3	.	TRBJ2-3	CAISEGQTLGDTQYF
14	TRBV5-3	few	TRBJ2-3	CASSLEGYRDTQYF
12	TRBV7-9	.	TRBJ1-3	CASSLLENTIYF
16	TRBV20-1	few	TRBJ2-3	CSARDSKRASTDTQYF
14	TRBV15	.	TRBJ1-2	CATSRDPTGDGYTF
15	TRBV2	.	TRBJ2-1	CASSGTARGGLEQFF
16	TRBV6-1	.	TRBJ2-7	CASSSYRGPYVYEQYF
13	TRBV5-4	.	TRBJ2-2	CASNSQGTGELFF
13	TRBV6-6	few	TRBJ1-1	CASSGQGATEAFF
14	TRBV5-6	.	TRBJ2-4	CASSNRDSKNIQYF
14	TRBV11-3	many	TRBJ2-3	CASTTGGGEDTQYF
16	TRBV4-1	.	TRBJ2-7	CASSQEFRARSYEQYF
15	TRBV7-6	.	TRBJ1-6	CASSLEGGGISPLHF
14	TRBV18	once	TRBJ2-7	CASSPRDSLREQYF
19	TRBV4-1	few	TRBJ2-1	CASSLRVGLAGVSHNEQFF
13	TRBV27	.	TRBJ2-1	CASSFSGDNEQFF
14	TRBV13	.	TRBJ2-7	CASTLHGRHYEQYF
15	TRBV2	few	TRBJ2-1	CASREWGGTYNEQFF
18	TRBV12-3/TRBV12-4	few	TRBJ1-5	CASSLWSGGASSNQPQHF
14	TRBV7-8	.	TRBJ2-7	CASSFGRGLAEQYF
14	TRBV4-3	.	TRBJ2-1	CASSRPTRNNEQFF
14	TRBV19	.	TRBJ2-1	CASSTHPGYNEQFF
14	TRBV28	.	TRBJ1-1	CASSKTGVYTEAFF
16	TRBV7-6	.	TRBJ2-3	CASSERRDYPPDTQYF
16	TRBV6-1	.	TRBJ2-1	CASSPEAMSSYNEQFF
12	TRBV6-1	.	TRBJ1-5	CASKKLNQPQHF
14	TRBV7-2	few	TRBJ2-1	CASSTQTGYNEQFF
16	TRBV19	few	TRBJ2-6	CASSHGRYSGANVLTF
14	TRBV7-6	.	TRBJ2-7	CASSLLTGSYEQYF
13	TRBV6-2/TRBV6-3	few	TRBJ1-1	CASNPRGTAEAFF
17	TRBV6-2/TRBV6-3	.	TRBJ2-1	CASRLGTSGKSYNEQFF
14	TRBV7-2	.	TRBJ2-5	CASSLGRSWETQYF
16	TRBV28	.	TRBJ2-3	CASSFPSSGGADTQYF
15	TRBV7-2	few	TRBJ1-6	CASSQGTTTNSPLHF
13	TRBV6-2/TRBV6-3	.	TRBJ2-3	CASTSAGTDTQYF
18	TRBV7-6	once	TRBJ2-2	CASSLPPLAGGDTGELFF
14	TRBV10-3	few	TRBJ2-3	CAISEFAGGDTQYF
16	TRBV27	.	TRBJ2-3	CASSMGLAGGTDTQYF
14	TRBV6-6	.	TRBJ1-4	CASRGQLGDEKLFF
15	TRBV6-5	.	TRBJ2-3	CASSYSAVATDTQYF
12	TRBV7-2	few	TRBJ2-3	CASSLGHGTQYF
17	TRBV6-1	few	TRBJ2-3	CASSEGGGLAGGDTQYF
14	TRBV7-2	few	TRBJ2-7	CASSFGLSIYEQYF
14	TRBV7-2	.	TRBJ1-1	CASSSRQAATEAFF
19	TRBV7-6	.	TRBJ2-6	CASSSSFGDSLLGANVLTF
13	TRBV19	.	TRBJ2-3	CASRDWGADTQYF
14	TRBV27	.	TRBJ2-2	CASSLRVNTGELFF
15	TRBV28	.	TRBJ1-3	CASRSKGVSRNTIYF
15	TRBV12-3/TRBV12-4	.	TRBJ2-5	CASSLTRGGEETQYF
19	TRBV5-1	.	TRBJ2-1	CASMGIGKYFKSAYNEQFF
15	TRBV15	.	TRBJ1-4	CATSREGRLQEKLFF
18	TRBV11-2	few	TRBJ2-3	CASSLRWTSGRFTDTQYF
17	TRBV4-1	.	TRBJ1-1	CASSHRGKGESDTEAFF